The source of this TCR beta chain is a study of T cells in Graves' hyperthyroidism and ophthalmopathy. The study, taken as a whole, reports: Ophthalmopathy was told apart from stable hyperthyroidism by a 13 V-J model.

Trimming removed 7 bases from V and 1 base from J; junction bases left unmatched: 15. This CDR3 region has 17 residues. CDR1 is SGHTS, CDR2 YDEGEE, per germline. This clonotype was seen many times. Its specificity is unknown. RNA transcripts provided the source from which TCR beta CDR3 regions were amplified. With the HTBI primer set, the TCR CDR3 went through a first round of RT-PCR. TCRdb analysed the multiplex PCR reads with MiXCR anew, one entry per CDR3 protein. This sample yields 500,000 to 550,000 distinct CDR3 sequences, of which just under 20% are seen a single time; approximately 50% belongs to the top ten. About 10 ml fresh peripheral blood yielded the PBMCs.

The chain has TRBV5-8 and TRBJ2-3; the match to TRBD2 covers 7 bases. This receptor was obtained from a man aged 40-55 years with Graves' ophthalmopathy. Sequencing was done on a sample of blood. CDR3 residues: CASPSLAVRRGTDTQYF. The CDR3 bases are TGTGCCAGCCCATCCCTAGCGGTCCGGAGAGGCACAGATACGCAGTATTTT.